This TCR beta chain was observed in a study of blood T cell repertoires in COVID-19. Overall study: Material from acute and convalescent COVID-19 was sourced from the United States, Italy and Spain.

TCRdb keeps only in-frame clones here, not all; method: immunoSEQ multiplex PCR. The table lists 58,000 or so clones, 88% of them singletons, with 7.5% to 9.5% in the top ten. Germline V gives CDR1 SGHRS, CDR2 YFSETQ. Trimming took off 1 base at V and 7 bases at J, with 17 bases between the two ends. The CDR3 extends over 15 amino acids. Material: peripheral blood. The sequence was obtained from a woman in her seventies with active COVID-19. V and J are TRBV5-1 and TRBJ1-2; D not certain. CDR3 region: CASSLTARWESGYTF. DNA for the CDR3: TGCGCCAGCAGCTTGACGGCTCGGTGGGAGAGTGGCTACACCTTC.